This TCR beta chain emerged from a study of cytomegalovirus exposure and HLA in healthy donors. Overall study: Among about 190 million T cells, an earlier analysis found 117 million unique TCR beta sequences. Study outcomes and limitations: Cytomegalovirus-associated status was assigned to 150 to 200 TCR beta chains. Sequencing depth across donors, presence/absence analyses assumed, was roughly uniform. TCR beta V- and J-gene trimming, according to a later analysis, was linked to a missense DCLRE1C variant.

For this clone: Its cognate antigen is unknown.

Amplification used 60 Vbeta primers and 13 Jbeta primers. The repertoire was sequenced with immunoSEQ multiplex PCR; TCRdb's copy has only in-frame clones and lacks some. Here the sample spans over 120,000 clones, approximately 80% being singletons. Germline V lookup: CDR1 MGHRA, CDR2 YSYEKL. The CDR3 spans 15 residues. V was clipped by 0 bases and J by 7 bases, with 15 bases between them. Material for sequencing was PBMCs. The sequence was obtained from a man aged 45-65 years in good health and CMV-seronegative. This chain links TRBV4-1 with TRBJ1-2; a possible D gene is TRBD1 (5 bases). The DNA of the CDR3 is TGCGCCAGCAGCCAAGATTTATACGGGGGTGGTGGCTACACCTTC. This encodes CASSQDLYGGGGYTF.